Below, 6 T cell receptor beta chains from the same sample are listed, as sequenced in a study of Graves' ophthalmopathy and Graves' hyperthyroidism. RNA transcripts yielded amplified TCR beta CDR3 regions. First-round RT-PCR employed HTBI primers, with a second-round multiplex PCR after it. TCRdb reprocessed the multiplex PCR reads with MiXCR, giving one entry per CDR3 protein. The profile shows a few hundred thousand distinct CDR3 sequences, 20% to 25% of them singletons. Sequencing was done on a sample of peripheral blood. Receptor source: a woman aged 50 to 60 with Graves' ophthalmopathy.

This clonotype was detected ten times or more. The chain combines TRBV6-2 or TRBV6-3 with TRBJ1-5; 10 bases line up with TRBD1. Germline assignment: CDR1 MNHEY and CDR2 SVGEGT. J lost 2 bases, V lost 1 base, and 2 bases had no gene match. There are 16 residues in the CDR3. Written as DNA, the CDR3 is TGTGCCAGCAGTTACTTCGGACAGGGGGGCAATCAGCCCCAGCATTTT. It encodes CASSYFGQGGNQPQHF.

This clonotype was seen at least ten times. This chain connects TRBV27 to TRBJ2-7, with unresolved D. This CDR3 comprises 14 residues. V was shortened by 5 bases and J by 7 bases, with 18 bases between the two germline ends. The germline V gene has CDR1 MNHEY and CDR2 SMNVEV (reference sequence). The CDR3 loop is CASSHRTASGEQYF. Here the CDR3 DNA reads TGTGCCAGCAGTCACCGGACGGCCTCCGGGGAGCAGTACTTC.

This clonotype appeared many times. The rearrangement links TRBV30 to TRBJ2-7; a weak D match, TRBD2 (6 bases). The CDR3 is 15 amino acids. Trimming stripped 0 bases from V and 0 bases from J, with 12 bases between. Germline V CDR1 and CDR2: GTSNPN, SVGIG (reference sequence). The CDR3, as DNA: TGTGCCTGGAGTGTATCCGGGAGCTACTCCTACGAGCAGTACTTC. Protein product: CAWSVSGSYSYEQYF.

This clonotype was detected only a few times. The chain couples TRBV5-6 to TRBJ2-2, with D possibly matching TRBD1 (6 bases). This CDR3 is built from 14 residues. CDR1 and CDR2 from the germline V gene are SGHDT and YYEEEE. The V gene lost 4 bases and the J gene lost 6 bases, with 13 bases spanning the gap. CDR3 sequence reads: CASSHDAGAGELFF. The CDR3 coding sequence is TGTGCCAGCAGCCATGACGCAGGGGCCGGGGAGCTGTTTTTT.

Ten or more counts support this clonotype. The V and J genes are TRBV20-1 and TRBJ2-7; the D is unclear. The germline V gene has CDR1 DFQATT and CDR2 SNEGSKA (reference sequence). V dropped 4 bases and J dropped 1 base, with 17 bases sitting between them. The CDR3 totals 15 residues. CDR3 DNA sequence: TGCAGTGCTACCGACCTTAGGGATTCGTCCTACGAGCAGTACTTC. Protein product: CSATDLRDSSYEQYF.

The V call is TRBV11-2, the J call TRBJ2-7; 8 bases agree with TRBD2. Trimming took 3 bases from V and 5 from J; bases not matched to a gene: 6. There are 14 residues in the CDR3. Germline CDR1 SGHAT, CDR2 FQNNGV. The CDR3 loop is CASSFGTRGHEQYF. The CDR3 nucleotides read TGTGCCAGCAGCTTTGGGACTAGGGGTCACGAGCAGTACTTC.